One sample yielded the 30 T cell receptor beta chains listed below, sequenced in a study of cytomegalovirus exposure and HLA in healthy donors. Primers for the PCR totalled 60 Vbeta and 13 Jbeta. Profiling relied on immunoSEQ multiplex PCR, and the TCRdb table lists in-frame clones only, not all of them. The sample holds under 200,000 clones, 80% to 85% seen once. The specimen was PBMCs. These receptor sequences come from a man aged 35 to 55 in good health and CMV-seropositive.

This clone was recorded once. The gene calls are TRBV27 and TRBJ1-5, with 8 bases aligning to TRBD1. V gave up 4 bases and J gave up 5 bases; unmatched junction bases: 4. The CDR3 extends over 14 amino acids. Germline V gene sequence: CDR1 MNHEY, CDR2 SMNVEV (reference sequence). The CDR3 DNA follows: TGTGCCAGCAGTTCGGACAGGGATTATCAGCCCCAGCATTTT. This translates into CASSSDRDYQPQHF.

The CDR3 sequence is CASSLLANTEAFF. The DNA for the CDR3 is TGTGCCAGCAGTTTACTAGCGAACACTGAAGCTTTCTTT. This rearrangement joins TRBV27 to TRBJ1-1; D is undetermined. The V gene lost 2 bases and the J gene lost 1 base, with 5 bases spanning the gap. Germline V gene sequence: CDR1 MNHEY, CDR2 SMNVEV (reference sequence). The CDR3 totals 13 residues.

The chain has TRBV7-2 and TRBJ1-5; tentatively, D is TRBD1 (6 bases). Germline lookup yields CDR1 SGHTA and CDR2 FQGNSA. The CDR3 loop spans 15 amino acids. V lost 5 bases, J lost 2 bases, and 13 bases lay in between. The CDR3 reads CASSPQGNGNQPQHF. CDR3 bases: TGTGCCAGCAGCCCACAGGGTAACGGCAATCAGCCCCAGCATTTT.

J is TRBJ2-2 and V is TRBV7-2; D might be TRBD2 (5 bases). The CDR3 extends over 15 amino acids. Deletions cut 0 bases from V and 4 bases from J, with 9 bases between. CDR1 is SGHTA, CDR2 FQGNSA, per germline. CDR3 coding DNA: TGTGCCAGCAGCTTAGCGAGGGTGGGCACCGGGGAGCTGTTTTTT. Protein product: CASSLARVGTGELFF.

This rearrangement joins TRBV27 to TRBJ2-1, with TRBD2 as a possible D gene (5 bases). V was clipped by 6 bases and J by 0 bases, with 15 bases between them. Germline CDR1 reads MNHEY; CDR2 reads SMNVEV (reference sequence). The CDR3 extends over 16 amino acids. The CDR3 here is CASRRGIPGSYNEQFF. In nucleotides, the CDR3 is TGTGCCAGCAGAAGAGGGATCCCGGGCTCCTACAATGAGCAGTTCTTC.

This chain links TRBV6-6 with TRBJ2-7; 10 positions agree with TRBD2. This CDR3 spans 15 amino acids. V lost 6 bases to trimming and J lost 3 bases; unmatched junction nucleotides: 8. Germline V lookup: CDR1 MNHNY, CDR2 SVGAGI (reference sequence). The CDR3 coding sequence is TGTGCCAGCAGGGAAACTAGCGGGGTTGTCTACGAGCAGTACTTC. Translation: CASRETSGVVYEQYF.

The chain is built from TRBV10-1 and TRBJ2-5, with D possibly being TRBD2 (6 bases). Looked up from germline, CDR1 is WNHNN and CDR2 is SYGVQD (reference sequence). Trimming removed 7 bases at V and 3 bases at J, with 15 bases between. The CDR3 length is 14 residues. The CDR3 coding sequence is TGCGCCAGCACGGTCGGGGGTTCTAAAGAGACCCAGTACTTC. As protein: CASTVGGSKETQYF.

The CDR3 DNA reads TGTGCCAGCAGTTTATTTGCGGGACAGGGTCACAATGAGCAGTTCTTC. Translated, it gives CASSLFAGQGHNEQFF. The rearrangement links TRBV28 to TRBJ2-1; 9 bases align to TRBD1. The CDR3 is 16 residues long. Losses at the gene ends were 1 base for V and 5 bases for J; bases not matched to a gene: 6. The germline V gene encodes CDR1 MDHEN and CDR2 SYDVKM. The full variable domain, rest sourced from reference TRBV28 and TRBJ2-1, is DVKVTQSSRYLVKRTGEKVFLECVQDMDHENMFWYRQDPGLGLRLIYFSYDVKMKEKGDIPEGYSVSREKKERFSLILESASTNQTSMYLCASSLFAGQGHNEQFFGPGTRLTVL.

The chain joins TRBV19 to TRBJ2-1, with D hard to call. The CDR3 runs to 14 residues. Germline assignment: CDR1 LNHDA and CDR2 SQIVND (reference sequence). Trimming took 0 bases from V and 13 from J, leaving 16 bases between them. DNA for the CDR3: TGTGCCAGTAGTATAGACCACAAAAGTTGGTTTCAGTTCTTC. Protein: CASSIDHKSWFQFF.

The chain's CDR3 is CAWSRDRMSEQYF. CDR3 DNA: TGTGCCTGGAGCCGGGACAGAATGTCCGAGCAGTACTTC. The chain recombines TRBV30 with TRBJ2-7; 7 positions match TRBD1. The trim removed 3 bases at V and 6 bases at J, leaving 8 bases unmatched. The CDR3 totals 13 residues. Germline CDR1 is GTSNPN and CDR2 is SVGIG (reference sequence).

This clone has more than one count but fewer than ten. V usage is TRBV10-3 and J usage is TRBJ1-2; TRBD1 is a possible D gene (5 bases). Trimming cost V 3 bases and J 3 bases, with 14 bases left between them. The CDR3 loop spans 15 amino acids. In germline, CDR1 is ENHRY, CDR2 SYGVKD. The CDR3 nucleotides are TGTGCCATCAGTGAACGGGGGGGTGATTACTATGGCTACACCTTC. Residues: CAISERGGDYYGYTF.

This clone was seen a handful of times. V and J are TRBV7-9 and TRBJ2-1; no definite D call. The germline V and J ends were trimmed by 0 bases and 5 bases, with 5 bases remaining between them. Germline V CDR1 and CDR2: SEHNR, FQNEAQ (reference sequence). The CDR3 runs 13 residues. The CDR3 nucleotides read TGTGCCAGCAGCTTAGCCGGTGACAATGAGCAGTTCTTC. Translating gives CASSLAGDNEQFF.

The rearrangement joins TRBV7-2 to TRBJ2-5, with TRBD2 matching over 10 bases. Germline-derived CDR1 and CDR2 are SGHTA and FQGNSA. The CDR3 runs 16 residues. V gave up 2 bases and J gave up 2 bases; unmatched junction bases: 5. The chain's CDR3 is CASSLKSGGVQETQYF. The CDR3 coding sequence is TGTGCCAGCAGCTTAAAAAGCGGGGGGGTTCAAGAGACCCAGTACTTC. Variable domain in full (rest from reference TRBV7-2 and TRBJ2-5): GAGVSQSPSNKVTEKGKDVELRCDPISGHTALYWYRQSLGQGLEFLIYFQGNSAPDKSGLPSDRFSAERTGGSVSTLTIQRTQQEDSAVYLCASSLKSGGVQETQYFGPGTRLLVL.

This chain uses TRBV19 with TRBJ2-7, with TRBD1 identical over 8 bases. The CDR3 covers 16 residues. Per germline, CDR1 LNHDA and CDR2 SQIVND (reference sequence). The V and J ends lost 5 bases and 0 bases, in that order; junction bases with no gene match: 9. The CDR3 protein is CASSLHRGMSSYEQYF. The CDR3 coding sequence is TGTGCCAGTAGTCTCCACAGGGGGATGAGCTCCTACGAGCAGTACTTC.

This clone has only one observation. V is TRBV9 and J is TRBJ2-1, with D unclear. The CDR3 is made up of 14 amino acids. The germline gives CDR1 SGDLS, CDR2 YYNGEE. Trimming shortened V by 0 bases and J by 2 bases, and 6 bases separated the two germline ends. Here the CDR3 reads CASSVAPTYNEQFF. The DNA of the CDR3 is TGTGCCAGCAGCGTAGCCCCAACCTACAATGAGCAGTTCTTC.

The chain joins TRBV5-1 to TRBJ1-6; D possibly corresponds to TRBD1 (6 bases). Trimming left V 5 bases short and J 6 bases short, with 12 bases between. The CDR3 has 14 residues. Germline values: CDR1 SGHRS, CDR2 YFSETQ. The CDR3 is CASSRVRGNSPLHF. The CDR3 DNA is TGCGCCAGCAGTCGAGTCAGGGGTAATTCACCCCTCCACTTT.

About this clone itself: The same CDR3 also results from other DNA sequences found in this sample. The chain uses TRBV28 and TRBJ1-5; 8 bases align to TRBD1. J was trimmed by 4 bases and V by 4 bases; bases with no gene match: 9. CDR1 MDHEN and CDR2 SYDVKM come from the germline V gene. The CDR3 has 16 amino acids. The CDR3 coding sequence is TGTGCCAGCAGTTCGTCCGGGACAGGCTTAAATCAGCCCCAGCATTTT. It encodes CASSSSGTGLNQPQHF.

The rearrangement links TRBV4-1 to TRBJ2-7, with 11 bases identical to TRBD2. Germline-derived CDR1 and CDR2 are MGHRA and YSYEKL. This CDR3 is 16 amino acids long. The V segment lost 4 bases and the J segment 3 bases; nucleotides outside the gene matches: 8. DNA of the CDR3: TGCGCCAGCAGCCGTGAGACTAGCGGGATTTACTACGAGCAGTACTTC. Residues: CASSRETSGIYYEQYF.

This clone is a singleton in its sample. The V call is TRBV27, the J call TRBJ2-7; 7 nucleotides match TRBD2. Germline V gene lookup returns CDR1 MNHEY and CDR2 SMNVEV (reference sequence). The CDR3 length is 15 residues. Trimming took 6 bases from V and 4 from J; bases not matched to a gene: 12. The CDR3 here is CASRPTGTGGYEQYF. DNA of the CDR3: TGTGCCAGCAGGCCCACCGGGACGGGAGGTTACGAGCAGTACTTC.

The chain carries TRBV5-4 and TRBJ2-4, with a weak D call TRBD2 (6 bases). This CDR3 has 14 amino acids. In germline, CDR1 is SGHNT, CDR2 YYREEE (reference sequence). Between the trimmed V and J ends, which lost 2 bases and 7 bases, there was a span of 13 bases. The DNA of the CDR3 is TGTGCCAGCAGCTTAGGAGGGGTGGGTAACATTCAGTACTTC. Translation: CASSLGGVGNIQYF.

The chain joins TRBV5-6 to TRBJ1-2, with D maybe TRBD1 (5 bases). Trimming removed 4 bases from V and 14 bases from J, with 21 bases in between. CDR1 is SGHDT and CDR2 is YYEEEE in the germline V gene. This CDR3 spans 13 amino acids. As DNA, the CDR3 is TGTGCCAGCAGCCCGTCCGACATAGCGGGGGTAACCTTC. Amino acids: CASSPSDIAGVTF.

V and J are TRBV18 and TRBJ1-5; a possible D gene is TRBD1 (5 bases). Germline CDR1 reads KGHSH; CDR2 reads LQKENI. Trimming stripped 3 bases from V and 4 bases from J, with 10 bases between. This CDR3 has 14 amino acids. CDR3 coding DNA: TGTGCCAGCTCACCGGGGCGGAGAAATCAGCCCCAGCATTTT. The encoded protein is CASSPGRRNQPQHF.

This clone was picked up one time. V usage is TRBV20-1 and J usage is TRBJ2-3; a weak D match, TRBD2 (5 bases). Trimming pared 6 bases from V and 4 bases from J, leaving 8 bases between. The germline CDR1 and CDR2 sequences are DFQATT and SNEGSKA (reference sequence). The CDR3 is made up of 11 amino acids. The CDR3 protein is CSARVADTQYF. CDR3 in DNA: TGCAGTGCGCGGGTGGCAGATACGCAGTATTTT.

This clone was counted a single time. CDR3 sequence (DNA): TGTGCCAGCAGTGGAGCCACCCCCGGGACAGGGCTAAGCTACGAGCAGTACTTC. Its protein product is CASSGATPGTGLSYEQYF. The V and J genes are TRBV2 and TRBJ2-7; 9 bases are shared with TRBD1. Germline V gene lookup returns CDR1 SNHLY and CDR2 FYNNEI. The CDR3 length is 18 residues. Losses at the gene ends were 4 bases for V and 3 bases for J; bases not matched to a gene: 16. Complete variable domain (other parts from reference TRBV2 and TRBJ2-7): EPEVTQTPSHQVTQMGQEVILRCVPISNHLYFYWYRQILGQKVEFLVSFYNNEISEKSEIFDDQFSVERPDGSNFTLKIRSTKLEDSAMYFCASSGATPGTGLSYEQYFGPGTRLTVT.

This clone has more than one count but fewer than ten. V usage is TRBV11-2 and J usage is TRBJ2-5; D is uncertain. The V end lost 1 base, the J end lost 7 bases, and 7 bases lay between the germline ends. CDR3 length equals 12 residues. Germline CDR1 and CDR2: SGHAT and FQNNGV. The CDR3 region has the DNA TGTGCCAGCAGCTTAGGAGGTGGGACCCAGTACTTC. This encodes CASSLGGGTQYF.

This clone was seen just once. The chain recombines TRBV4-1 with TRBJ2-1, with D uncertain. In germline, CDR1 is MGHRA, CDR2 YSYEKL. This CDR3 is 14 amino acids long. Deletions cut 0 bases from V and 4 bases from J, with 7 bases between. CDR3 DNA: TGCGCCAGCAGCCAAGATCTCAGATACAATGAGCAGTTCTTC. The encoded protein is CASSQDLRYNEQFF.

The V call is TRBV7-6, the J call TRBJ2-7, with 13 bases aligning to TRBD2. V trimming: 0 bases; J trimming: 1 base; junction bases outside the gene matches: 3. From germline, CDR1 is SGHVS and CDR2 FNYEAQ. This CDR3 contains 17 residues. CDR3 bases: TGTGCCAGCAGCTTAGCCGAGGGACTAGCGGGGTCCTACGAGCAGTACTTC. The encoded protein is CASSLAEGLAGSYEQYF.

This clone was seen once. CDR3 protein: CASSSTGRDYGYTF. Here the CDR3 DNA reads TGTGCCAGCAGTTCCACAGGGCGGGACTATGGCTACACCTTC. V gene TRBV6-6 combines with J gene TRBJ1-2, with D maybe TRBD1 (6 bases). The V gene's germline CDR1 is MNHNY and CDR2 SVGAGI (reference sequence). Trimming stripped 4 bases from V and 3 bases from J, with 12 bases between. This CDR3 is 14 amino acids long.

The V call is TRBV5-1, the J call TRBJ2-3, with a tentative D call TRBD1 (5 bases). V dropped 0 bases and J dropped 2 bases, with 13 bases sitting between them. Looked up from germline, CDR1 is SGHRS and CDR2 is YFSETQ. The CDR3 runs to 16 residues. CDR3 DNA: TGCGCCAGCAGCTTGGGAGTTGACAGATACACAGATACGCAGTATTTT. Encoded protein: CASSLGVDRYTDTQYF.

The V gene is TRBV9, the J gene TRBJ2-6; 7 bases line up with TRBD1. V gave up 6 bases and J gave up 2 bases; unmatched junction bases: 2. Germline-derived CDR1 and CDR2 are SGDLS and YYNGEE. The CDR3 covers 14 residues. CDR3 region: CASTDRAGANVLTF. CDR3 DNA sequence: TGTGCCAGCACCGACAGGGCTGGGGCCAACGTCCTGACTTTC. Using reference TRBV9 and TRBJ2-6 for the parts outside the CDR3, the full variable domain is DSGVTQTPKHLITATGQRVTLRCSPRSGDLSVYWYQQSLDQGLQFLIQYYNGEERAKGNILERFSAQQFPDLHSELNLSSLELGDSALYFCASTDRAGANVLTFGAGSRLTVL.